The next 9 T cell receptor beta chains were all read from a single sample in a study of T cells after yellow fever vaccination. TCRdb analysed the 5' RACE reads with MiXCR anew, one entry per CDR3 protein. The table has about 220,000 distinct CDR3 sequences, 3% to 4% seen once. Sequenced material: CD4+ T cells sorted from PBMCs, taken 10 days after the yellow fever booster vaccination. These receptors were obtained from a young man who received the YFV17D yellow fever vaccine.

The chain joins TRBV5-1 to TRBJ2-3; 14 positions match TRBD2. Germline CDR1 SGHRS, CDR2 YFSETQ. The CDR3 consists of 16 residues. Losses at the gene ends were 5 bases for V and 4 bases for J; bases not matched to a gene: 6. CDR3 DNA sequence: TGCGCCAGCAGTACGGGGACTAGCGGGGGTCCAGATACGCAGTATTTT. Its translation: CASSTGTSGGPDTQYF.

This clonotype was detected ten times or more. The chain recombines TRBV12-3 or TRBV12-4 with TRBJ1-1; tentatively, D is TRBD1 (5 bases). The CDR3 contains 17 residues. V gave up 1 base and J gave up 0 bases, with 15 bases separating them. Written as DNA, the CDR3 is TGTGCCAGCAGTTTAGTGCTGGGGGATGGGGTGAACACTGAAGCTTTCTTT. It specifies CASSLVLGDGVNTEAFF.

This clonotype was found many times. The J gene is TRBJ2-5, the V gene TRBV30; D is unclear. From germline, CDR1 is GTSNPN and CDR2 SVGIG (reference sequence). Between the trimmed V and J ends, which lost 4 bases and 5 bases, there was a span of 11 bases. The CDR3 runs 12 residues. CDR3 sequence: CAWTLAPETQYF. CDR3 DNA: TGTGCCTGGACCCTCGCCCCTGAGACCCAGTACTTC. The full variable domain, with the rest looked up from reference TRBV30 and TRBJ2-5, is SQTIHQWPATLVQPVGSPLSLECTVEGTSNPNLYWYRQAAGRGLQLLFYSVGIGQISSEVPQNLSASRPQDRQFILSSKKLLLSDSGFYLCAWTLAPETQYFGPGTRLLVL.

The sample holds many counts of this clonotype. The chain couples TRBV5-1 to TRBJ2-1, with 9 bases fitting TRBD2. J gave up 4 bases and V 1 base, and 3 bases lay outside the gene matches. Germline CDR1 reads SGHRS; CDR2 reads YFSETQ. The length of the CDR3 is 15 residues. The CDR3 DNA is TGCGCCAGCAGCTTGTCCAGCGGGGGGTACAATGAGCAGTTCTTC. Protein product: CASSLSSGGYNEQFF.

This clonotype was seen at least ten times. The chain couples TRBV4-1 to TRBJ2-2; 8 bases are shared with TRBD1. The V gene end was trimmed by 4 bases and the J gene end by 4 bases; junction bases not matched to a gene: 5. Germline loops: CDR1 MGHRA, CDR2 YSYEKL. The CDR3 spans 15 residues. The CDR3 reads CASSLRTGSTGELFF. The CDR3 region has the DNA TGCGCCAGCAGCCTCCGGACAGGGAGCACCGGGGAGCTGTTTTTT.

This clonotype was picked up many times. This chain connects TRBV4-3 to TRBJ1-5; 8 bases match TRBD1. The CDR3 sequence is 15 residues long. CDR1 is LGHNA and CDR2 is YSLEER in the germline V gene. With 4 bases clipped from V and 7 bases from J, the junction kept 9 bases outside the gene matches. The DNA for the CDR3 is TGCGCCAGCAGCCTGATGACAGGGGCGGGACAGCCCCAGCATTTT. Translation: CASSLMTGAGQPQHF.

In its sample, this clonotype was seen many times. The rearrangement uses TRBV4-3 and TRBJ1-2; 9 bases fit TRBD1. V lost 4 bases, J lost 4 bases, and 4 bases stayed unmatched. The CDR3 covers 14 residues. Per the germline V gene, CDR1 is LGHNA and CDR2 is YSLEER. The CDR3 loop reads CASSPRQGVYGYTF. Written as DNA, the CDR3 is TGCGCCAGCAGCCCGCGACAGGGGGTCTATGGCTACACCTTC.

The chain joins TRBV14 to TRBJ1-5, with D perhaps TRBD1 (5 bases). The CDR3 length is 14 residues. Trimming removed 2 bases from V and 8 bases from J, with 13 bases in between. Looked up from germline, CDR1 is SGHDN and CDR2 is FVKESK. CDR3 bases: TGTGCCAGCAGCCAACTCGGGGACCGGGAGCCCCAGCATTTT. As protein: CASSQLGDREPQHF.

This clonotype was seen many times. The gene calls are TRBV20-1 and TRBJ2-1, with unresolved D. Germline CDR1 reads DFQATT; CDR2 reads SNEGSKA (reference sequence). Deletions cut 5 bases from V and 7 bases from J, with 6 bases between. This CDR3 is 10 amino acids long. The CDR3 here is CSARLNEQFF. CDR3 DNA sequence: TGCAGTGCTCGGTTGAATGAGCAGTTCTTC.